This T cell receptor (beta chain) was retrieved from a study of blood T cell repertoires in COVID-19. Study-level information: The United States, Italy and Spain supplied acute and convalescent COVID-19 samples. In each case, the material was cDNA or gDNA derived from T cells, B-cell-depleted T cells, or PBMCs.

As processed by the authors: Estimation of nucleated cell counts was performed using reference gene primer amplification. Assay: immunoSEQ multiplex PCR; the TCRdb copy retains only in-frame clones and omits some. From that table come the V and J calls and clone size; the DNA was used to work out D and trimming. The sample records some 220,000 clones, over 75% being singletons. CDR1 is SNHLY, CDR2 FYNNEI, per germline. The CDR3 length is 14 residues. Trimming at V came to 7 bases and at J to 5 bases, leaving 5 bases not matched to a gene. The specimen sequenced was peripheral blood. The sequence was collected from a human donor in a cohort sampled during active COVID-19. This rearrangement joins TRBV2 to TRBJ2-2; TRBD1 matches at 9 bases. CDR3 sequence (DNA): TGTGCCAGCAAAGGGGGGACAGGGACCGGGGAGCTGTTTTTT. Encoded protein: CASKGGTGTGELFF.